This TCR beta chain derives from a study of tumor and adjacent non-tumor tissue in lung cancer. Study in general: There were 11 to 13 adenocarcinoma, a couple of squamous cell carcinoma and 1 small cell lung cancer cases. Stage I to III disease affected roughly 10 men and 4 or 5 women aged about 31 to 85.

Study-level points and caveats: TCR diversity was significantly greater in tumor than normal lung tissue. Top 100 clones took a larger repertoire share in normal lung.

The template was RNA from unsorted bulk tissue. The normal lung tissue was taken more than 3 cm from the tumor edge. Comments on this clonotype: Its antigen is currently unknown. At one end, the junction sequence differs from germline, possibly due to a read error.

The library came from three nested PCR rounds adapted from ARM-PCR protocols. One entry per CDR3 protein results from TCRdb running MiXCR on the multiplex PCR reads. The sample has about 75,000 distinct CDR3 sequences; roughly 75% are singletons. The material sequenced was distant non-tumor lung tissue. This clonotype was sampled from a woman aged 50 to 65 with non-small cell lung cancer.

The chain's CDR3 is CDSSLVGGGDEQSF. The CDR3 coding sequence is TGTGACAGCAGCTTAGTGGGCGGGGGGGACGAGCAGTCCTTC. V usage is TRBV11-2 and J usage is TRBJ2-7; 9 bases match TRBD2. Per germline, CDR1 SGHAT and CDR2 FQNNGV. The CDR3 consists of 14 residues.